A single sample is the source of the 26 T cell receptor beta chains below, sequenced in a study of T cells after posttransplantation cyclophosphamide. Repertoires were generated with immunoSEQ multiplex PCR, while TCRdb's copy carries only in-frame clones and drops some. The sample was found to contain some 35,000 clones, and every one recurs. The source material was PBMCs. The receptors here all came from a man between 25 and 39 years old in good health and a related stem cell transplant donor.

This clone was counted ten times or more. The chain uses TRBV5-1 and TRBJ2-3, with D perhaps TRBD2 (5 bases). Germline loops: CDR1 SGHRS, CDR2 YFSETQ. V lost 3 bases, J lost 5 bases, and 13 bases lay in between. The length of the CDR3 is 14 residues. The CDR3 region has the DNA TGCGCCAGCAGCTACACTCCCGCGGGAGATACGCAGTATTTT. The encoded protein is CASSYTPAGDTQYF.

This clone was observed many times. This chain connects TRBV9 to TRBJ1-4; D remains ambiguous. Germline lookup yields CDR1 SGDLS and CDR2 YYNGEE. Trimming removed 0 bases from V and 4 bases from J, with 7 bases in between. The CDR3 runs to 14 residues. CDR3 coding DNA: TGTGCCAGCAGCGTAGGGCACAATAATGAAAAACTGTTTTTT. Amino acids: CASSVGHNNEKLFF.

The chain uses TRBV6-5 and TRBJ2-3; 7 nucleotides align to TRBD1. Per the germline V gene, CDR1 is MNHEY and CDR2 is SVGAGI. Trimming removed 6 bases from V and 4 bases from J; junction bases left unmatched: 1. The CDR3 is 12 amino acids. The CDR3 nucleotides read TGTGCCAGCAGCCAGGGGGCAGATACGCAGTATTTT. Translating it yields CASSQGADTQYF.

In its sample, this clone was seen a few times. V and J are TRBV29-1 and TRBJ2-7; 9 bases agree with TRBD1. CDR1 and CDR2 from the germline V gene are SQVTM and ANQGSEA. The CDR3 contains 13 residues. J was trimmed by 2 bases and V by 5 bases; bases with no gene match: 4. CDR3 coding DNA: TGCAGCGTTCGGACAGGGGTCACCTACGAGCAGTACTTC. Protein sequence: CSVRTGVTYEQYF.

This clone was recorded at least ten times. The chain uses TRBV4-3 and TRBJ2-6; D is possibly TRBD1 (6 bases). CDR3 length: 16 amino acids. Germline assignment: CDR1 LGHNA and CDR2 YSLEER. The V end lost 0 bases, the J end lost 0 bases, and 6 bases lay between the germline ends. The CDR3 region is CASSQDRGSGANVLTF. The CDR3 nucleotides read TGCGCCAGCAGCCAAGACAGGGGCTCTGGGGCCAACGTCCTGACTTTC.

This clone was detected many times. The CDR3 DNA is TGCGCCAGCAGTGAGAGGGGAGGGAACACTGAAGCTTTCTTT. Its protein product is CASSERGGNTEAFF. The rearrangement links TRBV10-2 to TRBJ1-1; D may be TRBD1 (5 bases). Germline assignment: CDR1 WSHSY and CDR2 SAAADI. The CDR3 covers 14 residues. V was trimmed by 2 bases and J by 1 base, leaving 8 bases between them.

In this sample, this clone turned up many times. The chain combines TRBV19 with TRBJ1-1, with D tentatively TRBD1 (5 bases). Trimming removed 7 bases at V and 4 bases at J, with 13 bases between. CDR3 length: 13 amino acids. CDR1 and CDR2 (germline): LNHDA, SQIVND (reference sequence). The CDR3: CASMPRGFTEAFF. CDR3 DNA sequence: TGTGCCAGTATGCCGAGGGGTTTCACTGAAGCTTTCTTT.

The table lists this clone with many counts. The rearrangement joins TRBV27 to TRBJ2-7, with 7 bases lining up with TRBD1. Germline V gene lookup returns CDR1 MNHEY and CDR2 SMNVEV (reference sequence). Germline trimming cut 6 bases from V and 6 bases from J; bases unmatched to any gene: 11. This CDR3 has 14 amino acids. CDR3 sequence reads: CASSNLRQGSEQYF. Written as DNA, the CDR3 is TGTGCCAGCAGCAACTTACGACAGGGATCCGAGCAGTACTTC.

There are many counts of this clone. V gene TRBV5-1 combines with J gene TRBJ1-1, with D possibly being TRBD1 (5 bases). Per the germline V gene, CDR1 is SGHRS and CDR2 is YFSETQ. CDR3 size: 16 residues. V gave up 4 bases and J gave up 4 bases, with 20 bases separating them. The CDR3 DNA reads TGCGCCAGCAGCATAATGGACAAATATCCCACCACTGAAGCTTTCTTT. It codes for CASSIMDKYPTTEAFF.

This clone has a count of ten or more. J is TRBJ2-4 and V is TRBV5-1; perhaps TRBD1 as D (5 bases). There are 14 residues in the CDR3. Trimming cost V 4 bases and J 7 bases, with 15 bases left between them. CDR1 SGHRS and CDR2 YFSETQ come from the germline V gene. The CDR3 here is CASSHDSIRNIQYF. CDR3 nucleotide sequence: TGCGCCAGCAGCCATGACAGTATACGGAACATTCAGTACTTC.

This clone showed up many times. The J gene is TRBJ2-7, the V gene TRBV27, with 14 bases lining up with TRBD2. The V gene's germline CDR1 is MNHEY and CDR2 SMNVEV (reference sequence). This CDR3 has 16 amino acids. V lost 5 bases to trimming and J lost 3 bases; unmatched junction nucleotides: 6. CDR3 bases: TGTGCCAGCAGTGACCGACTAGCGGGGGGGAGCTACGAGCAGTACTTC. Translating gives CASSDRLAGGSYEQYF.

This clone has at least ten counts. The chain joins TRBV7-2 to TRBJ1-2; TRBD1 aligns across 8 bases. CDR1 is SGHTA, CDR2 FQGNSA, per germline. The CDR3 loop spans 14 amino acids. V shed 4 bases, J shed 8 bases, and the junction held 9 bases outside the gene matches. The CDR3 loop reads CASSSLTGGQGYTF. Here the CDR3 DNA reads TGTGCCAGCAGCTCGCTTACAGGGGGGCAGGGCTACACCTTC.

This clone was found many times. CDR3 region: CASSLEGAANYGYTF. The CDR3 nucleotides are TGTGCCAGCAGCTTAGAAGGGGCCGCTAACTATGGCTACACCTTC. V and J are TRBV11-2 and TRBJ1-2, with D maybe TRBD1 (5 bases). CDR3 size: 15 residues. Germline assignment: CDR1 SGHAT and CDR2 FQNNGV. Trimming pared 0 bases from V and 0 bases from J, leaving 8 bases between.

There are many counts of this clone. The chain uses TRBV12-3 or TRBV12-4 and TRBJ1-2; possibly TRBD1 for D (5 bases). The V gene lost 0 bases and the J gene lost 4 bases, with 12 bases spanning the gap. This CDR3 has 15 amino acids. The CDR3 bases are TGTGCCAGCAGTTTAGCGAGACGGGGGGGCTATGGCTACACCTTC. Amino acid sequence: CASSLARRGGYGYTF.

This clone was detected many times. J is TRBJ2-3 and V is TRBV9; D perhaps matches TRBD2 (6 bases). Trimming left V 3 bases short and J 2 bases short, with 16 bases between. CDR3 length: 16 amino acids. Germline CDR1 reads SGDLS; CDR2 reads YYNGEE. The CDR3 is CASSAGDWALTDTQYF. CDR3 coding DNA: TGTGCCAGCAGCGCGGGGGATTGGGCTCTCACAGATACGCAGTATTTT. Complete variable domain (other parts from reference TRBV9 and TRBJ2-3): DSGVTQTPKHLITATGQRVTLRCSPRSGDLSVYWYQQSLDQGLQFLIQYYNGEERAKGNILERFSAQQFPDLHSELNLSSLELGDSALYFCASSAGDWALTDTQYFGPGTRLTVL.

This clone was found many times. The J gene is TRBJ2-7, the V gene TRBV18; 8 bases map to TRBD1. The CDR3 loop spans 18 amino acids. With V trimmed by 1 base and J by 5 bases, 16 bases remained unmatched. Germline values: CDR1 KGHSH, CDR2 LQKENI. In DNA form, the CDR3 reads TGTGCCAGCTCACCACTATATCCACCCAGGACAGGGTTCCACGAGCAGTACTTC. This encodes CASSPLYPPRTGFHEQYF.

This clone was found many times. The chain couples TRBV5-8 to TRBJ2-3, with D tentatively TRBD2 (5 bases). CDR1 SGHTS and CDR2 YDEGEE come from the germline V gene. The CDR3 sequence is 13 residues long. The V gene lost 5 bases and the J gene lost 6 bases, with 13 bases spanning the gap. CDR3 in amino acids: CASRPDFRDTQYF. CDR3 in DNA: TGTGCCAGCAGACCGGACTTTCGGGATACGCAGTATTTT.

There are many counts of this clone. The V gene is TRBV2, the J gene TRBJ2-3, with 10 positions matching TRBD2. With V trimmed by 4 bases and J by 1 base, 2 bases remained unmatched. Germline V gene lookup returns CDR1 SNHLY and CDR2 FYNNEI. The CDR3 runs 15 residues. In DNA form, the CDR3 reads TGTGCCAGCAGTGCGCTAGCGGGGGGCACAGATACGCAGTATTTT. It codes for CASSALAGGTDTQYF.

This clone showed up many times. The V call is TRBV7-9, the J call TRBJ2-1; 10 nucleotides agree with TRBD2. Germline assignment: CDR1 SEHNR and CDR2 FQNEAQ (reference sequence). The CDR3 extends over 14 amino acids. V dropped 2 bases and J dropped 9; count of bases not matched to a gene: 4. This CDR3 is CASSLTLAGFEQFF. The CDR3 DNA reads TGTGCCAGCAGCTTAACACTAGCGGGGTTTGAGCAGTTCTTC.

CDR3: CASSPPVETQYF. The DNA for the CDR3 is TGTGCCAGCAGCCCCCCGGTGGAGACCCAGTACTTC. The chain employs TRBV7-2 and TRBJ2-5; D unresolved. The CDR3 extends over 12 amino acids. Germline CDR1 and CDR2: SGHTA and FQGNSA. Trimming removed 5 bases at V and 5 bases at J, with 9 bases between.

This clone was recorded many times. The rearrangement joins TRBV18 to TRBJ1-6, with TRBD1 identical over 9 bases. This CDR3 comprises 14 residues. Germline loops: CDR1 KGHSH, CDR2 LQKENI. V lost 5 bases and J lost 9; bases outside the gene matches: 5. CDR3 nucleotides: TGTGCCAGCTCAGCTGACAGGGGGAGTTCACCCCTCCACTTT. This gives the protein CASSADRGSSPLHF.

This clone was seen more than once but under ten times. CDR3 nucleotide sequence: TGTGCCAGCAGCTTAGGGGCCCTACAGGGTTTGATCGGGGAGCTGTTTTTT. Protein sequence: CASSLGALQGLIGELFF. The V call is TRBV7-2, the J call TRBJ2-2; maybe TRBD1 (6 bases). Germline V CDR1 and CDR2: SGHTA, FQGNSA. This CDR3 contains 17 residues. Trimming took off 1 base at V and 7 bases at J, with 19 bases between the two ends.

The table lists this clone with many counts. The J gene is TRBJ2-2, the V gene TRBV5-1, with D possibly being TRBD1 (6 bases). The V end was cut by 0 bases, the J end by 6 bases, with 12 bases between. CDR1 and CDR2 (germline): SGHRS, YFSETQ. CDR3 length: 15 residues. In DNA, the CDR3 is TGCGCCAGCAGCTTGGATGCAGGGGTATCCGGGGAGCTGTTTTTT. The encoded protein is CASSLDAGVSGELFF.

This clone has ten or more counts. The chain recombines TRBV4-2 with TRBJ2-1; 9 bases match TRBD2. The length of the CDR3 is 16 residues. After removal of 1 base from V and 6 bases from J, the junction contained 7 bases not matched to a gene. CDR1 and CDR2 from the germline V gene are LGHNA and YNFKEQ. CDR3 loop: CASSQVTSGPGNEQFF. As DNA, the CDR3 is TGTGCCAGCAGCCAAGTAACTAGCGGGCCGGGCAATGAGCAGTTCTTC.

This clone has a handful of counts. The chain combines TRBV5-1 with TRBJ2-5; the D gene could be TRBD1 or TRBD2 (5 bases each). This CDR3 has 12 amino acids. Germline assignment: CDR1 SGHRS and CDR2 YFSETQ. Trimming shortened V by 4 bases and J by 7 bases, and 11 bases separated the two germline ends. The CDR3 nucleotides read TGCGCCAGCAGCGGGGCCGGAGGGACCCAGTACTTC. Protein product: CASSGAGGTQYF.

The chain joins TRBV15 to TRBJ2-7; possibly TRBD2 for D (5 bases). Germline V gene lookup returns CDR1 LNHNV and CDR2 YYDKDF (reference sequence). Deletions cut 0 bases from V and 6 bases from J, with 15 bases between. CDR3 length: 15 amino acids. CDR3 in DNA: TGTGCCACCAGCAGAGATAGTACACTAGGGTCCGAGCAGTACTTC. This codes for CATSRDSTLGSEQYF.